This TCR beta chain was observed in a study of early T cells in non-severe SARS-CoV-2 infection. Study overall: Sequencing targeted bulk RNA from unsorted whole blood, leaving chains unpaired.

Individual cDNA molecules were tagged with unique molecular identifiers. TCRdb re-derived calls from the 5' RACE reads in MiXCR, one entry per CDR3 protein. The sample holds around 25,000 distinct CDR3 sequences, roughly 3% seen once. This clonotype showed up many times. Losses at the gene ends were 4 bases for V and 0 bases for J; bases not matched to a gene: 6. Germline CDR1 SGDLS, CDR2 YYNGEE. This CDR3 comprises 16 residues. The sample taken for sequencing was whole blood. The TCR comes from an adult who was a healthcare worker with PCR-confirmed SARS-CoV-2 infection or an uninfected control (not recorded which). This chain links TRBV9 with TRBJ2-3; 9 nucleotides match TRBD2. CDR3 sequence: CASSFASGTSTDTQYF. The CDR3 DNA follows: TGTGCCAGCAGCTTCGCTAGCGGGACTAGCACAGATACGCAGTATTTT.